Each of the 29 T cell receptor beta chains below was sequenced from the same sample in a study of identical twins. TCRdb re-derived calls from the 5' RACE reads in MiXCR, one entry per CDR3 protein. The data show hundreds of thousands of distinct CDR3 sequences, more than 9% seen once. This sample was shared with a second study, whose subject was yellow fever vaccine responses in identical twins.

The sample consisted of PBMCs. All receptors derive from a woman aged 18-29 years in good health.

This clonotype was found a few times. The chain links TRBV29-1 to TRBJ2-1, with 8 nucleotides matching TRBD2. This CDR3 contains 14 residues. Germline V gene sequence: CDR1 SQVTM, CDR2 ANQGSEA. V was pared by 7 bases and J by 4 bases, with 9 bases of the junction left unmatched. The CDR3 coding sequence is TGCAGCGCTCCCGGGGGGGGCCGGTACAATGAGCAGTTCTTC. Protein sequence: CSAPGGGRYNEQFF.

This clonotype was counted only a few times. The CDR3 is CATSDRQIRRGGELFF. The CDR3 DNA is TGTGCCACCAGTGATCGACAGATTCGCAGGGGCGGGGAGCTGTTTTTT. The chain uses TRBV24-1 and TRBJ2-2; possibly TRBD1 for D (6 bases). The ends were cut back, 3 bases at V and 7 bases at J, with 17 bases in the middle. Germline CDR1 is KGHDR and CDR2 is SFDVKD. The CDR3 spans 16 residues.

The chain uses TRBV27 and TRBJ2-1; D not resolved. Per germline, CDR1 MNHEY and CDR2 SMNVEV (reference sequence). The ends were cut back, 5 bases at V and 10 bases at J, with 18 bases in the middle. This CDR3 has 14 residues. DNA of the CDR3: TGTGCCAGCAGTCCCCTCCGAGGCGGTGGGGAGCAGTTCTTC. It yields the protein CASSPLRGGGEQFF.

Regarding this clonotype: At one end, the junction sequence differs from germline, possibly due to a read error. The V call is TRBV12-3 or TRBV12-4, the J call TRBJ2-1, with 7 bases matching TRBD2. CDR3 size: 13 residues. Here the CDR3 DNA reads TGTGCCAGCAGTGCCCGGGACTACCATGAGCAGTTCTTC. Amino acids: CASSARDYHEQFF.

The chain joins TRBV5-6 to TRBJ2-1, with 7 bases lining up with TRBD2. There are 15 residues in the CDR3. V shed 6 bases and J 3 bases; nucleotides not matched to a gene: 9. CDR1 SGHDT and CDR2 YYEEEE come from the germline V gene. CDR3 nucleotides: TGTGCCAGCATCCCCGGGCCTAGCGGCTACAATGAGCAGTTCTTC. Translated: CASIPGPSGYNEQFF.

This clonotype came up a few times. V is TRBV2 and J is TRBJ1-5; D is uncertain. CDR3 length: 15 residues. The V and J ends lost 6 bases and 3 bases respectively, with 15 bases between them. Germline CDR1 SNHLY, CDR2 FYNNEI. Here the CDR3 DNA reads TGTGCCAGCAGGTCTTATGCGGTCAACAATCAGCCCCAGCATTTT. It is translated as CASRSYAVNNQPQHF.

The table lists this clonotype with many counts. The junction and the germline gene differ at one end; a read error may be behind it. This chain links TRBV11-2 with TRBJ2-1, with 10 bases fitting TRBD2. The CDR3 contains 11 residues. In germline, CDR1 is SGHAT, CDR2 FQNNGV. This CDR3 reads CASSLGLAVQF. In DNA form, the CDR3 reads TGTGCCAGCAGTCTCGGACTAGCGGTGCAATTC.

This clonotype was observed a few times. The chain combines TRBV28 with TRBJ2-7, with D tentatively TRBD1 (5 bases). Looked up from germline, CDR1 is MDHEN and CDR2 is SYDVKM. The V end lost 6 bases, the J end lost 1 base, and 10 bases lay between the germline ends. The CDR3 covers 13 residues. For the CDR3, the DNA is TGTGCCAGCAGAGACCGACAGTCCTACGAGCAGTACTTC. Translation: CASRDRQSYEQYF.

This rearrangement joins TRBV27 to TRBJ2-7, with D uncertain. V lost 6 bases and J 0 bases, leaving 21 bases between the germline ends. From germline, CDR1 is MNHEY and CDR2 SMNVEV (reference sequence). CDR3 length equals 17 residues. CDR3 nucleotides: TGTGCCAGCAGACCGGCGTTTGGGAACACCTACTCCTACGAGCAGTACGTC. Its translation is CASRPAFGNTYSYEQYV.

Many counts were recorded for this clonotype. The genes are TRBV6-1 and TRBJ1-2, with D unclear. The germline CDR1 and CDR2 sequences are MNHNS and SASEGT. V lost 1 base to trimming and J lost 1 base, with 10 bases between them. The CDR3 contains 15 residues. CDR3 sequence: CASSEDPEGNYGYTF. In nucleotides, the CDR3 is TGTGCCAGCAGTGAAGACCCAGAGGGTAACTATGGCTACACCTTC.

The V and J genes are TRBV11-2 and TRBJ2-7, with 7 bases fitting TRBD1. This CDR3 has 16 residues. Germline V gene lookup returns CDR1 SGHAT and CDR2 FQNNGV. V was clipped by 2 bases and J by 3 bases; unmatched bases: 10. The chain's CDR3 is CASSLPTGNSLYEQYF. In DNA, the CDR3 is TGTGCCAGCAGCTTACCGACAGGGAATAGTCTCTACGAGCAGTACTTC.

This clonotype was counted once. V and J are TRBV20-1 and TRBJ2-1, with D maybe TRBD1 (6 bases). Germline V lookup: CDR1 DFQATT, CDR2 SNEGSKA (reference sequence). Trimming left V 2 bases short and J 3 bases short, with 23 bases between. The CDR3 has 18 amino acids. The chain's CDR3 is CSARSPLPWHRVYNEQFF. As DNA, the CDR3 is TGCAGTGCTAGAAGTCCCCTCCCCTGGCACAGGGTCTACAATGAGCAGTTCTTC.

This clonotype was seen a handful of times. The rearrangement joins TRBV24-1 to TRBJ2-1, with 12 bases lining up with TRBD2. Per germline, CDR1 KGHDR and CDR2 SFDVKD. The CDR3 is 18 residues long. V lost 0 bases and J lost 6; bases outside the gene matches: 8. The CDR3 region has the DNA TGTGCCACCAGTGATTTGCTGCTAGCGGGAGGGCAGGGCAATGAGCAGTTCTTC. It encodes CATSDLLLAGGQGNEQFF.

This clonotype was picked up a small number of times. A much larger clonotype is one base distant, so this may be a read error. The rearrangement joins TRBV19 to TRBJ2-7; no reliable D call. This CDR3 contains 13 residues. Germline V gives CDR1 LNHDA, CDR2 SQIVND (reference sequence). The CDR3 protein is CASSIRSSHEHYF. CDR3 bases: TGTGCCAGTAGTATAAGGTCATCGCACGAGCATTACTTC.

This clonotype was counted ten times or more. The V call is TRBV12-3 or TRBV12-4, the J call TRBJ2-5; no clear D. V lost 5 bases to trimming and J lost 4 bases, with 8 bases between them. The CDR3 has 12 residues. CDR3 amino acids: CASSASGETQYF. In DNA form, the CDR3 reads TGTGCCAGCAGTGCCTCGGGAGAGACCCAGTACTTC.

This clonotype was detected a few times. The rearrangement uses TRBV6-1 and TRBJ1-4; weak D call: TRBD1 (6 bases). CDR3 length: 15 amino acids. The V and J ends lost 4 bases and 1 base respectively, with 10 bases between them. CDR1 and CDR2 from the germline V gene are MNHNS and SASEGT. The chain's CDR3 is CASSGGTRTNEKLFF. CDR3 bases: TGTGCCAGCAGTGGGGGGACACGAACTAATGAAAAACTGTTTTTT.

V and J are TRBV5-1 and TRBJ2-1, with a weak D call TRBD2 (5 bases). V was trimmed by 0 bases and J by 0 bases, leaving 16 bases between them. Germline CDR1 is SGHRS and CDR2 is YFSETQ. This CDR3 spans 18 amino acids. CDR3 residues: CASSLELGGSSSYNEQFF. The CDR3 bases are TGCGCCAGCAGCTTGGAGTTGGGCGGGTCTAGCTCCTACAATGAGCAGTTCTTC.

The rearrangement joins TRBV9 to TRBJ2-2; unclear D gene. The V end lost 0 bases, the J end lost 0 bases, and 3 bases lay between the germline ends. The CDR3 covers 14 residues. Germline CDR1 reads SGDLS; CDR2 reads YYNGEE. Here the CDR3 DNA reads TGTGCCAGCAGCGTAGAACCGAACACCGGGGAGCTGTTTTTT. Translating gives CASSVEPNTGELFF.

This clonotype was detected many times. The chain uses TRBV7-9 and TRBJ1-1; the D is unclear. The CDR3 extends over 11 amino acids. The V end was cut by 5 bases, the J end by 7 bases, with 8 bases between. The V gene's germline CDR1 is SEHNR and CDR2 FQNEAQ (reference sequence). This CDR3 reads CASSLSSEAFF. Here the CDR3 DNA reads TGTGCCAGCAGCCTGAGTAGTGAAGCTTTCTTT.

The chain has TRBV5-1 and TRBJ2-2, with D perhaps TRBD1 or TRBD2 (6 bases each). V shed 7 bases and J shed 4 bases, with 17 bases lying between them. The CDR3 runs to 15 residues. Germline CDR1 reads SGHRS; CDR2 reads YFSETQ. CDR3: CASRGRLESTGELFF. CDR3 sequence (DNA): TGCGCCAGCCGGGGGCGGCTAGAGAGCACCGGGGAGCTGTTTTTT.

This clonotype occurred many times. The rearrangement links TRBV3-1 to TRBJ2-7; D is undetermined. V lost 3 bases to trimming and J lost 5 bases, with 14 bases between them. The CDR3 loop spans 14 amino acids. Germline values: CDR1 LGHDT, CDR2 YNNKEL (reference sequence). CDR3 sequence reads: CASSHRTPSNEQYF. Here the CDR3 DNA reads TGTGCCAGCAGCCACCGAACTCCTTCTAACGAGCAGTACTTC.

The chain has TRBV27 and TRBJ2-7, with 9 nucleotides matching TRBD1. The CDR3 runs to 14 residues. Germline V gene sequence: CDR1 MNHEY, CDR2 SMNVEV (reference sequence). Germline trimming cut 5 bases from V and 9 bases from J; bases unmatched to any gene: 11. The CDR3 reads CASSPRQGGSWQYV. DNA of the CDR3: TGTGCCAGCAGTCCCCGACAGGGGGGATCTTGGCAGTACGTC.

The CDR3 nucleotides read TGCAGTGCTAGGGCAGCGAACACCGGGGAGCTGTTTTTT. Translating it yields CSARAANTGELFF. The rearrangement uses TRBV20-1 and TRBJ2-2; the D is unclear. The germline gives CDR1 DFQATT, CDR2 SNEGSKA (reference sequence). The CDR3 is made up of 13 amino acids. Trimming removed 3 bases from V and 0 bases from J, with 5 bases in between.

The chain links TRBV4-2 to TRBJ2-5; a weak D match, TRBD2 (6 bases). Between the trimmed V and J ends, which lost 0 bases and 5 bases, there was a span of 7 bases. CDR3 length equals 13 residues. Germline V gene sequence: CDR1 LGHNA, CDR2 YNFKEQ. The CDR3 loop is CASSQDLAETQYF. CDR3 DNA sequence: TGTGCCAGCAGCCAAGACCTAGCGGAGACCCAGTACTTC.

This clonotype was seen a few times. The genes are TRBV20-1 and TRBJ2-3, with no clear D. The V end lost 4 bases, the J end lost 6 bases, and 11 bases lay between the germline ends. Germline CDR1 and CDR2: DFQATT and SNEGSKA (reference sequence). The CDR3 sequence is 12 residues long. The CDR3 sequence is CSANILADTQYF. The CDR3, as DNA: TGCAGTGCTAACATCCTGGCGGATACGCAGTATTTT.

This clonotype occurred a few times. The genes are TRBV7-6 and TRBJ1-2, with D perhaps matching TRBD1 (6 bases). V was pared by 4 bases and J by 7 bases, with 10 bases between. This CDR3 has 12 residues. Germline CDR1 and CDR2: SGHVS and FNYEAQ. CDR3 sequence reads: CASSSYRVGYTF. CDR3 coding DNA: TGTGCCAGCAGCTCCTACAGGGTTGGCTACACCTTC.

The gene calls are TRBV29-1 and TRBJ2-1; maybe TRBD2 (6 bases). This CDR3 spans 14 amino acids. Looked up from germline, CDR1 is SQVTM and CDR2 is ANQGSEA. V was cut by 4 bases and J by 0 bases, with 10 bases left in between. CDR3 bases: TGCAGCGTTGGCGGGACGGTCTCCTACAATGAGCAGTTCTTC. Encoded protein: CSVGGTVSYNEQFF.

This clonotype has a handful of counts. The chain combines TRBV29-1 with TRBJ2-1, with 11 bases fitting TRBD2. V lost 2 bases, J lost 8 bases, and 5 bases stayed unmatched. Per the germline V gene, CDR1 is SQVTM and CDR2 is ANQGSEA. The CDR3 runs 14 residues. The CDR3 region has the DNA TGCAGCGTTGAACGGCTAGCGGGAGGCGATGAGCAGTTCTTC. Amino acid sequence: CSVERLAGGDEQFF.

This clonotype was observed many times. J is TRBJ1-5 and V is TRBV3-1; D not resolved. Germline V gene sequence: CDR1 LGHDT, CDR2 YNNKEL (reference sequence). Trimming pared 3 bases from V and 0 bases from J, leaving 15 bases between. The CDR3 sequence is 17 residues long. CDR3: CASSQIPDGHSNQPQHF. In nucleotides, the CDR3 is TGTGCCAGCAGCCAGATACCGGACGGCCATAGCAATCAGCCCCAGCATTTT. The variable domain in full, completed from reference TRBV3-1 and TRBJ1-5, reads DTAVSQTPKYLVTQMGNDKSIKCEQNLGHDTMYWYKQDSKKFLKIMFSYNNKELIINETVPNRFSPKSPDKAHLNLHINSLELGDSAVYFCASSQIPDGHSNQPQHFGDGTRLSIL.